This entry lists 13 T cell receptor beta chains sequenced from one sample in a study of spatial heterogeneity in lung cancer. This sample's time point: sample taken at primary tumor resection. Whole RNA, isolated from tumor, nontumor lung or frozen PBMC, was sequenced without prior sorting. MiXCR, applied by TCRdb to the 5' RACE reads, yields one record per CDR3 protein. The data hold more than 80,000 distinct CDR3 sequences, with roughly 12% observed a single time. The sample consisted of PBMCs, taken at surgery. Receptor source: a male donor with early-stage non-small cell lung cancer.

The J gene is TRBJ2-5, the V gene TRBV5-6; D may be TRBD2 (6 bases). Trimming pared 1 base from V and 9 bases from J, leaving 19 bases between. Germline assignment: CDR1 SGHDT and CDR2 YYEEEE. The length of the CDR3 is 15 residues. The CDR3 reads CASSLLVRPPGAQYF. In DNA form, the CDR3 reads TGTGCCAGCAGCTTGCTGGTTCGGCCCCCGGGGGCCCAGTACTTC.

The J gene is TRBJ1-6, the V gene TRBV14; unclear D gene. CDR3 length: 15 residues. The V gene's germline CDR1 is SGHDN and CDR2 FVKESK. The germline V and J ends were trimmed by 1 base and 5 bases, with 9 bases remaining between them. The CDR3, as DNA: TGTGCCAGCAGCCAAGGAGCGGGGAATAATTCACCCCTCCACTTT. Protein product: CASSQGAGNNSPLHF.

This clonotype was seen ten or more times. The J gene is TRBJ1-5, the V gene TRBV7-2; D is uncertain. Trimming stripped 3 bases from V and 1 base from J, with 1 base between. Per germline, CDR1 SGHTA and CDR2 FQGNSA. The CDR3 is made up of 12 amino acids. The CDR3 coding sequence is TGTGCCAGCAGCTTGAGCAATCAGCCCCAGCATTTT. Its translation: CASSLSNQPQHF.

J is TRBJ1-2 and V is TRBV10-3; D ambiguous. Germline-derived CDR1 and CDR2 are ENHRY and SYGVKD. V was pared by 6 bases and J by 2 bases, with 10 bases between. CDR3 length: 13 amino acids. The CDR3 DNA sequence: TGTGCCATCAGCACAGAGAAGAACTATGGCTACACCTTC. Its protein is CAISTEKNYGYTF.

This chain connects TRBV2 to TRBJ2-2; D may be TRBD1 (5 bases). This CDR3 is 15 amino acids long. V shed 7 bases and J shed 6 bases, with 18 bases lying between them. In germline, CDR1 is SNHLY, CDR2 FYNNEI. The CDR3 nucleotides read TGTGCCAGCAACCTACTTTCGGACATATCCGGGGAGCTGTTTTTT. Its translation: CASNLLSDISGELFF.

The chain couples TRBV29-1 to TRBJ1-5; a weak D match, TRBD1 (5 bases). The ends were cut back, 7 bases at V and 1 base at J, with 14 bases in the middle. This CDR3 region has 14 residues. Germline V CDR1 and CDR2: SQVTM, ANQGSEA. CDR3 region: CSASSGRSNQPQHF. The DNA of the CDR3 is TGCAGCGCTTCGTCAGGGAGGAGCAATCAGCCCCAGCATTTT. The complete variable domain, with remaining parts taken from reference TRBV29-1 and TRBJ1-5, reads SAVISQKPSRDICQRGTSLTIQCQVDSQVTMMFWYRQQPGQSLTLIATANQGSEATYESGFVIDKFPISRPNLTFSTLTVSNMSPEDSSIYLCSASSGRSNQPQHFGDGTRLSIL.

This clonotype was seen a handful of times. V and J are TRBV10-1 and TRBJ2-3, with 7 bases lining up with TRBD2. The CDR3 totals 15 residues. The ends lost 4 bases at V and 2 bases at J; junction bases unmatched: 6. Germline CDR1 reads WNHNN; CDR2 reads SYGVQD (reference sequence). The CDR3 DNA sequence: TGCGCCAGCAGTGGAAGTCTAGCGGACACAGATACGCAGTATTTT. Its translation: CASSGSLADTDTQYF.

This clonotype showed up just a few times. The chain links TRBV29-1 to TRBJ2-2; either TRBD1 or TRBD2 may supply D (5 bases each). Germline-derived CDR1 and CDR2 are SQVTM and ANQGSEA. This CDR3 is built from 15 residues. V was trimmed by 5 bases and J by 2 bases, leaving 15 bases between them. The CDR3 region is CSVRTGARNTGELFF. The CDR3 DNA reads TGCAGCGTTCGCACCGGGGCCCGAAACACCGGGGAGCTGTTTTTT.

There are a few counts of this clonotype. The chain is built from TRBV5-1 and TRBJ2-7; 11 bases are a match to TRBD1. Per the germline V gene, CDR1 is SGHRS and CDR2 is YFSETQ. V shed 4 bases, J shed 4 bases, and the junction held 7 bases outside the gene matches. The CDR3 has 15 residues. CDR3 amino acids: CASSQAGQGVYEQYF. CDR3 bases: TGCGCCAGCAGCCAAGCGGGACAGGGGGTATACGAGCAGTACTTC. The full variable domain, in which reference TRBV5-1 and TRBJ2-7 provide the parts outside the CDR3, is KAGVTQTPRYLIKTRGQQVTLSCSPISGHRSVSWYQQTPGQGLQFLFEYFSETQRNKGNFPGRFSGRQFSNSRSEMNVSTLELGDSALYLCASSQAGQGVYEQYFGPGTRLTVT.

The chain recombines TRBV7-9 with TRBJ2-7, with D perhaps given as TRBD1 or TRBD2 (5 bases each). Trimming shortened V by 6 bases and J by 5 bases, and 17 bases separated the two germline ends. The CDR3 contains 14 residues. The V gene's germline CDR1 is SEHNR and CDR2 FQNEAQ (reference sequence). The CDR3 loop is CASRGLEGLDEQYF. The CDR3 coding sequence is TGTGCCAGCAGGGGTCTCGAGGGGCTGGACGAGCAGTACTTC.

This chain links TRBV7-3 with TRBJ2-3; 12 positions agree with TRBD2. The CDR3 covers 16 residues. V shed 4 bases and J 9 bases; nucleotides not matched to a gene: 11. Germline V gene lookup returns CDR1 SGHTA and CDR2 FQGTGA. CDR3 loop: CASSSRLAGAGGTQYF. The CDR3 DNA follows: TGTGCCAGCAGCTCACGACTAGCGGGAGCCGGGGGGACGCAGTATTTT.

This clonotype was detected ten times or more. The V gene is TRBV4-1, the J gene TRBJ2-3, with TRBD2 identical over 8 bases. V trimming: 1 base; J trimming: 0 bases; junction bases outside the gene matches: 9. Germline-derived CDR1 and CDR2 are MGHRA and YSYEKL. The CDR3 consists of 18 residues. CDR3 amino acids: CASSQGARASGSTDTQYF. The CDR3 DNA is TGCGCCAGCAGCCAAGGGGCCCGGGCTAGCGGGAGCACAGATACGCAGTATTTT.

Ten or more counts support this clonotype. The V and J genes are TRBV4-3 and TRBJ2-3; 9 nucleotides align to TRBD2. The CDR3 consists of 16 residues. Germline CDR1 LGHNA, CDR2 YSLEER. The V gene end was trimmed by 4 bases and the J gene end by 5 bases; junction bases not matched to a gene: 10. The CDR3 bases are TGCGCCAGCAGCCCCACATTAGCGGGGGCCCTAGATACGCAGTATTTT. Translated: CASSPTLAGALDTQYF.